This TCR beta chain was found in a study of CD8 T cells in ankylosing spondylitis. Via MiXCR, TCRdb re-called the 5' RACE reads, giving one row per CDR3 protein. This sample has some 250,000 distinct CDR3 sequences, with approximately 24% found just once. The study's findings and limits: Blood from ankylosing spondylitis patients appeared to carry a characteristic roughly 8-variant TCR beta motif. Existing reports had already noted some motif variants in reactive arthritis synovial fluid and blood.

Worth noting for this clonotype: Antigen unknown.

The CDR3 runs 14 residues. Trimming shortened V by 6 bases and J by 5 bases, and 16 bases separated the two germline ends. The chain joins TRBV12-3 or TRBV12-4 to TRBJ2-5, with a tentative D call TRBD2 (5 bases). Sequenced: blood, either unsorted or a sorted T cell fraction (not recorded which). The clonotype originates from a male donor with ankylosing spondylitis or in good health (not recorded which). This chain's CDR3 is CASRDWGRSETQYF. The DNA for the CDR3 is TGTGCCAGCAGGGACTGGGGAAGGTCGGAGACCCAGTACTTC.